The present TCR beta chain was sequenced within a study of cytomegalovirus exposure and HLA in healthy donors. Study-wide points: Reported performance of the classifier showed diagnosis of cytomegalovirus status with high specificity and sensitivity.

The PCR made use of 60 Vbeta and 13 Jbeta primers. Method: immunoSEQ multiplex PCR; TCRdb's copy keeps in-frame clones and lacks some. The table shows about 170,000 clones, with roughly 81% occurring only once. The germline V and J ends were trimmed by 4 bases and 4 bases, with 14 bases remaining between them. The germline CDR1 and CDR2 sequences are SGHRS and YFSETQ. This CDR3 is built from 14 residues. Worth noting for this clone: Its antigen remains unidentified.

At sampling all donors were nominally healthy, likely with unrecorded immune exposures. The specimen was PBMCs. This TCR derives from a girl aged 5-17 years in good health and CMV-seropositive. The rearrangement links TRBV5-1 to TRBJ1-2; maybe TRBD1 (6 bases). The chain's CDR3 is CASSDTGSSYGYTF. CDR3 coding DNA: TGCGCCAGCAGCGATACAGGGTCGAGCTATGGCTACACCTTC.